The next 8 T cell receptor beta chains were all read from a single sample in a study of blood T cell repertoires in COVID-19. The assay was immunoSEQ multiplex PCR, and TCRdb's table has in-frame clones only and misses some. The sample consists of under 400,000 clones, more than 70% of them appearing once. Sample: peripheral blood. The receptors here all came from a woman in her sixties or seventies with COVID-19, enrolled during active disease.

The rearrangement joins TRBV29-1 to TRBJ2-1, with 12 nucleotides matching TRBD1. V shed 6 bases and J 12 bases; nucleotides not matched to a gene: 12. This CDR3 contains 14 residues. Germline assignment: CDR1 SQVTM and CDR2 ANQGSEA. CDR3 DNA sequence: TGCAGCGTCCAAAGGGGGACAGGGGGCGAAGTGCAGTTCTTC. Its translation: CSVQRGTGGEVQFF.

This chain joins TRBV24-1 and TRBJ2-3; 12 positions match TRBD1. From germline, CDR1 is KGHDR and CDR2 SFDVKD. The V and J ends lost 4 bases and 4 bases, in that order; junction bases with no gene match: 5. The CDR3 spans 16 residues. Here the CDR3 DNA reads TGTGCCACCAGTGAACCGGGACAGGGGGCTTCAGATACGCAGTATTTT. Translated, it gives CATSEPGQGASDTQYF.

This CDR3 reads CASSQDKQGTGGNQPQHF. CDR3 coding DNA: TGCGCCAGCAGCCAAGATAAACAGGGGACGGGGGGCAATCAGCCCCAGCATTTT. The chain recombines TRBV4-1 with TRBJ1-5, with TRBD1 matching over 7 bases. The junction had 10 bases not matched to a gene; V was cut back by 0 bases and J by 2 bases. Germline CDR1 MGHRA, CDR2 YSYEKL. The CDR3 extends over 18 amino acids.

This clone has only one observation. The chain combines TRBV7-2 with TRBJ1-5; TRBD1 matches at 8 bases. V trimming: 5 bases; J trimming: 4 bases; junction bases outside the gene matches: 10. The germline V gene has CDR1 SGHTA and CDR2 FQGNSA. The CDR3 length is 16 residues. The CDR3: CASSPMPGQANQPQHF. CDR3 sequence (DNA): TGTGCCAGCAGCCCGATGCCGGGACAGGCTAATCAGCCCCAGCATTTT. Based on the CDR3 plus reference TRBV7-2 and TRBJ1-5, the full variable domain is GAGVSQSPSNKVTEKGKDVELRCDPISGHTALYWYRQSLGQGLEFLIYFQGNSAPDKSGLPSDRFSAERTGGSVSTLTIQRTQQEDSAVYLCASSPMPGQANQPQHFGDGTRLSIL.

This chain uses TRBV9 with TRBJ2-6, with D perhaps matching TRBD2 (7 bases). Trimming shortened V by 0 bases and J by 0 bases, and 16 bases separated the two germline ends. Per the germline V gene, CDR1 is SGDLS and CDR2 is YYNGEE. The CDR3 spans 19 residues. The CDR3 nucleotides are TGTGCCAGCAGCGTAGATCCCCGCGGGGGCCGCTCTGGGGCCAACGTCCTGACTTTC. It codes for CASSVDPRGGRSGANVLTF.

The genes are TRBV6-1 and TRBJ2-3; TRBD2 matches at 12 bases. Germline CDR1 reads MNHNS; CDR2 reads SASEGT. The ends lost 4 bases at V and 5 bases at J; junction bases unmatched: 7. The CDR3 is 16 amino acids. The CDR3 sequence: CASSARTSGVVDTQYF. CDR3 DNA sequence: TGTGCCAGCAGTGCCAGGACTAGCGGGGTTGTAGATACGCAGTATTTT.

The rearrangement uses TRBV9 and TRBJ1-2; D may be TRBD1 (5 bases). CDR1 and CDR2 (germline): SGDLS, YYNGEE. This CDR3 is built from 13 residues. V was trimmed by 0 bases and J by 6 bases, leaving 9 bases between them. CDR3 sequence reads: CASSVVPGDGYTF. As DNA, the CDR3 is TGTGCCAGCAGCGTAGTTCCGGGGGATGGCTACACCTTC.

The chain uses TRBV18 and TRBJ1-2; 7 bases map to TRBD1. Germline-derived CDR1 and CDR2 are KGHSH and LQKENI. The CDR3 loop spans 14 amino acids. Trimming took 4 bases from V and 3 from J; bases not matched to a gene: 5. The CDR3 DNA reads TGTGCCAGCTCACTGGGCCAGGGGGACTATGGCTACACCTTC. It translates to CASSLGQGDYGYTF. Filled out from reference TRBV18 and TRBJ1-2, the complete variable domain reads NAGVMQNPRHLVRRRGQEARLRCSPMKGHSHVYWYRQLPEEGLKFMVYLQKENIIDESGMPKERFSAEFPKEGPSILRIQQVVRGDSAAYFCASSLGQGDYGYTFGSGTRLTVV.